Here is one T cell receptor (beta chain) with its context. Germline loops: CDR1 MNHNS, CDR2 SASEGT. The CDR3 sequence is 13 residues long. Trimming took off 6 bases at V and 2 bases at J, with 11 bases between the two ends. This sample stems from a study of cytomegalovirus exposure and HLA in healthy donors. The PCR made use of 60 Vbeta and 13 Jbeta primers. Assay: immunoSEQ multiplex PCR; the TCRdb copy retains only in-frame clones and omits some. Counted here are over 150,000 clones, around 82% occurring once; the ten biggest clones make up approximately 5.6%. The source of this sequence is a woman aged 40 to 50 in good health and CMV-seropositive. This sequence joins TRBV6-1 and TRBJ2-7; tentatively, D is TRBD2 (6 bases). Sequencing used PBMCs. For the CDR3, the DNA is TGTGCCAGCAGCCTGGAGGGGACCTACGAGCAGTACTTC. It yields the protein CASSLEGTYEQYF.